This record covers a single TCR beta chain. The data are from a study of T-cell reconstitution after alpha-beta-depleted transplantation in children. Unique molecular identifiers were built into the TCRbeta library. TCRdb independently ran MiXCR on the PCR reads; one entry per CDR3 protein. This sample carries a few hundred thousand distinct CDR3 sequences, over 20% of them seen once, and the ten largest clones take about 3.8%. Germline lookup yields CDR1 SGHRS and CDR2 YFSETQ. The CDR3 extends over 13 amino acids. The ends were cut back, 0 bases at V and 7 bases at J, with 7 bases in the middle. Sequenced material: PBMCs from the stem cell graft donor, taken from the stem cell graft. This receptor was identified in a human donor who donated a stem cell graft to a child with acute myeloid leukemia. This chain links TRBV5-1 with TRBJ2-2; D remains ambiguous. CDR3 amino acids: CASSLVQIGELFF. The CDR3 DNA reads as TGCGCCAGCAGCTTGGTCCAAATCGGGGAGCTGTTTTTT.